This entry features one TCR beta chain sequence. These data come from a study of cytomegalovirus exposure and HLA in healthy donors. This PCR relied on a set of 60 Vbeta primers and 13 Jbeta primers. Method: immunoSEQ multiplex PCR; TCRdb's copy keeps in-frame clones and lacks some. The sample has some 97,000 clones, 75% seen once. The CDR3 totals 15 residues. The V end lost 5 bases, the J end lost 0 bases, and 11 bases lay between the germline ends. Germline-derived CDR1 and CDR2 are SNHLY and FYNNEI. Source material: PBMCs. This clonotype was sampled from a male donor in good health and CMV-seropositive. The chain has TRBV2 and TRBJ1-5; weak D call: TRBD1 (5 bases). The CDR3 reads CASSLQVYSNQPQHF. In DNA, the CDR3 is TGTGCCAGCAGTTTACAGGTTTATAGCAATCAGCCCCAGCATTTT.